These 16 T cell receptor beta chains originate from one sample sequenced in a study of PD-1 blockade in classical Hodgkin lymphoma. Time point given: cycle 4 day 1 (C4D1), after more than 5 weeks of nivolumab. Brentuximab vedotin exposure varied, and every patient relapsed after autologous stem cell transplantation. Negative magnetic selection isolated CD4+ T cells from thawed PBMCs. Repertoires were generated with immunoSEQ multiplex PCR, while TCRdb's copy carries only in-frame clones and drops some. The table has about 30,000 clones, about 86% seen once. Sequenced material: CD4+ T cells from blood, taken before the fourth cycle of nivolumab. The receptor set was obtained from a human donor with classical Hodgkin lymphoma.

The chain links TRBV27 to TRBJ2-3; 10 bases fit TRBD2. Germline trimming cut 5 bases from V and 4 bases from J; bases unmatched to any gene: 9. CDR1 is MNHEY and CDR2 is SMNVEV in the germline V gene (reference sequence). The CDR3 length is 16 residues. The CDR3 reads CASSASLAGVSDTQYF. The CDR3, as DNA: TGTGCCAGCAGTGCTTCCCTAGCGGGGGTATCAGATACGCAGTATTTT.

The rearrangement links TRBV29-1 to TRBJ2-7; 8 bases align to TRBD1. Per germline, CDR1 SQVTM and CDR2 ANQGSEA. The J segment lost 2 bases and the V segment lost 0 bases, leaving 6 bases of the junction unmatched. The length of the CDR3 is 15 residues. The CDR3: CSVEDWTGPAYEQYF. The DNA of the CDR3 is TGCAGCGTTGAAGATTGGACAGGGCCGGCCTACGAGCAGTACTTC.

To note about this clone: One end of the junction varies from germline; a read error may be responsible. The V call is TRBV7-7, the J call TRBJ2-3, with TRBD2 as a possible D gene (5 bases). Germline V gene sequence: CDR1 SSHAT, CDR2 FNYEAQ (reference sequence). The CDR3 extends over 14 amino acids. The DNA for the CDR3 is TGTGCTAGCAGCTTTGGTCTAGCCGGAGATACGCAGTATTTT. It translates to CASSFGLAGDTQYF.

The chain couples TRBV28 to TRBJ2-2, with 7 bases lining up with TRBD1. Trimming took 4 bases from V and 0 from J; bases not matched to a gene: 8. Germline CDR1 and CDR2: MDHEN and SYDVKM. The CDR3 consists of 17 residues. In DNA, the CDR3 is TGTGCCAGCAGTTATCTTACAGGGGCCCCGAACACCGGGGAGCTGTTTTTT. Protein sequence: CASSYLTGAPNTGELFF.

In its sample, this clone was seen once. The CDR3 DNA follows: TGTGCCAGCAGCTTGCGCGGGGGGCTAGAGACCCAGTACTTC. Protein: CASSLRGGLETQYF. The V call is TRBV7-9, the J call TRBJ2-5; 8 nucleotides match TRBD2. Unmatched junction bases numbered 4, after V lost 3 bases and J lost 4 bases. This CDR3 is 14 amino acids long. Germline V gene sequence: CDR1 SEHNR, CDR2 FQNEAQ (reference sequence).

The chain carries TRBV28 and TRBJ1-5; 10 nucleotides line up with TRBD1. With 5 bases clipped from V and 10 bases from J, the junction kept 8 bases outside the gene matches. From germline, CDR1 is MDHEN and CDR2 SYDVKM. This CDR3 is built from 14 residues. The CDR3 sequence is CASSLGQGGRPQHF. The CDR3 DNA reads as TGTGCCAGCAGTCTAGGACAGGGGGGTCGTCCCCAGCATTTT.

This chain joins TRBV21-1 and TRBJ2-3; whether TRBD2, the table's D call, matches the DNA was not checked. TRBV21-1 is listed as a pseudogene. The CDR3 is 19 amino acids. CDR3 in DNA: TGTGCCAGCAGCAAAAGGAAGGACACTAGCGGAAGGGATGGGGATACGCAGTATTTT. This codes for CASSKRKDTSGRDGDTQYF.

This chain's CDR3 is CASSTAAGGSYEQYF. The DNA of the CDR3 is TGTGCCAGTAGTACTGCGGCGGGAGGGTCCTACGAGCAGTACTTC. This sequence joins TRBV19 and TRBJ2-7; 9 nucleotides align to TRBD2. CDR1 is LNHDA, CDR2 SQIVND, per germline (reference sequence). This CDR3 contains 15 residues. V gave up 4 bases and J gave up 1 base; unmatched junction bases: 5.

This clone has a single count. This sequence joins TRBV18 and TRBJ1-4, with TRBD1 identical over 9 bases. Germline V gene data show CDR1 as KGHSH and CDR2 as LQKENI. The CDR3 is made up of 15 amino acids. After removal of 3 bases from V and 8 bases from J, the junction contained 7 bases not matched to a gene. CDR3 DNA: TGTGCCAGCTCACCGATGGACAGGGGACGGGAAAAACTGTTTTTT. Its protein is CASSPMDRGREKLFF.

This chain uses TRBV5-1 with TRBJ2-5, with 7 nucleotides matching TRBD1. With V trimmed by 2 bases and J by 1 base, 8 bases remained unmatched. Germline assignment: CDR1 SGHRS and CDR2 YFSETQ. The length of the CDR3 is 16 residues. The CDR3 loop reads CASSLGPTGIQETQYF. CDR3 DNA sequence: TGCGCCAGCAGCTTAGGGCCGACAGGGATCCAAGAGACCCAGTACTTC.

The genes are TRBV9 and TRBJ2-7, with TRBD1 matching over 10 bases. Germline V gives CDR1 SGDLS, CDR2 YYNGEE. CDR3 length: 17 amino acids. The V gene end was trimmed by 3 bases and the J gene end by 0 bases; junction bases not matched to a gene: 9. The CDR3 region is CASSAGTGDRSSYEQYF. CDR3 nucleotides: TGTGCCAGCAGCGCTGGGACAGGGGATCGGAGCTCCTACGAGCAGTACTTC.

The chain couples TRBV7-8 to TRBJ2-7, with 8 bases aligning to TRBD1. Germline values: CDR1 SGHVS, CDR2 FQNEAQ. Trimming removed 5 bases from V and 2 bases from J; junction bases left unmatched: 5. This CDR3 has 14 residues. In DNA form, the CDR3 reads TGTGCCAGCAGCGCCGGACAGGGACCCTACGAGCAGTACTTC. Its protein is CASSAGQGPYEQYF.

A note on this clone: At one of its ends the junction is not consistent with the germline gene, which may arise from a read error. The chain has TRBV29-1 and TRBJ2-7; D is ambiguous. The CDR3 spans 13 residues. In germline, CDR1 is SQVTM, CDR2 ANQGSEA. Written as DNA, the CDR3 is TGCAGCGTTTTTACTCCACCGTCCTCCGAGCAGTACTTC. Translation gives CSVFTPPSSEQYF.

There are a few counts of this clone. The chain joins TRBV4-1 to TRBJ2-7; perhaps TRBD2 as D (6 bases). V shed 3 bases and J shed 12 bases, with 18 bases lying between them. The CDR3 loop spans 13 amino acids. Germline V gives CDR1 MGHRA, CDR2 YSYEKL. The CDR3 is CASSQTGLLTRYF. DNA for the CDR3: TGCGCCAGCAGCCAGACGGGACTCCTGACTCGGTACTTC.

The rearrangement links TRBV19 to TRBJ2-1, with 7 bases lining up with TRBD1. V was clipped by 0 bases and J by 4 bases; unmatched bases: 9. CDR1 and CDR2 (germline): LNHDA, SQIVND (reference sequence). CDR3 size: 17 residues. CDR3 nucleotide sequence: TGTGCCAGTAGTATAGATCCACCACAGGGGCTGTACAATGAGCAGTTCTTC. This codes for CASSIDPPQGLYNEQFF.

This rearrangement joins TRBV29-1 to TRBJ1-2; D is unresolved. The V and J ends lost 7 bases and 3 bases respectively, with 21 bases between them. Germline V gene data show CDR1 as SQVTM and CDR2 as ANQGSEA. The CDR3 is 15 residues long. The CDR3 DNA reads TGCAGCGATGTGCAATTGAGGTGGACCGACTATGGCTACACCTTC. It is translated as CSDVQLRWTDYGYTF.